The TCR beta chain under discussion was sequenced for a study of shared clonotypes between healthy human individuals. In the study overall: Donors had three CD4 naive, three CD4 memory, two CD8 naive and one CD8 memory plate apiece. General study results and limits: Researchers found naive subsets generally carried larger estimated richness than memory subsets. There were few donors, and this limited the genetic and exposure-history diversity represented.

In replicate PCRs of sorted subsets, about 190 ng DNA, approximately 32,000 T cell genomes, was used. The table came from immunoSEQ multiplex PCR; TCRdb's copy has only in-frame clones and leaves some out. The sample records around 2,100,000 clones, about 95% being singletons. On this clone itself: What it binds is not known. The sample has other DNA sequences that encode this CDR3 too.

The length of the CDR3 is 13 residues. J lost 3 bases, V lost 5 bases, and 2 bases had no gene match. Germline CDR1 reads SGHNT; CDR2 reads YENEEA. It was CD45RO-negative cells, positively selected for CCR7, that made up naive CD8 cells, with terminally differentiated effector memory CD45RA+ cells excluded. This chain links TRBV11-3 with TRBJ2-7, with 9 bases lining up with TRBD1. The TCR sequence derives from a man between 18 and 35 years old in good health. The sample was naive CD8+ T cells sorted from blood. The CDR3 loop is CASSPGQGYEQYF. The DNA of the CDR3 is TGTGCCAGCAGCCCGGGACAGGGCTACGAGCAGTACTTC.